Detailed here is one T cell receptor (beta chain). The data were obtained in a study of blood T cell repertoires in COVID-19. Study-wide background: Samples taken during acute and convalescent COVID-19 were collected in the United States, Italy and Spain.

CDR3 length: 14 amino acids. In germline, CDR1 is DFQATT, CDR2 SNEGSKA (reference sequence). Deletions cut 3 bases from V and 4 bases from J, with 12 bases between. This table comes from immunoSEQ multiplex PCR, and its TCRdb copy is limited to in-frame clones, with some not included. There are approximately 250,000 clones in the sample; about 88% occur only once, and 3.6% lies in the top ten. The sequence came from a young man with active or convalescent COVID-19. The chain links TRBV20-1 to TRBJ1-4; the D is unclear. Sequencing was carried out using peripheral blood. The CDR3 is CSASEAVLNEKLFF. The CDR3 nucleotides are TGCAGTGCTAGTGAGGCCGTGCTTAATGAAAAACTGTTTTTT.